This T cell receptor (beta chain) is drawn from a study of radiotherapy plus CTLA-4 blockade in lung cancer (dated 2018 in TCRdb). Turning to the overall study: Among the enrolled patients, 18% had an objective response, and roughly 30% reached disease control. Broad study findings and their caveats: TCR clones derived from tumors expanded in peripheral blood after treatment with radiotherapy and ipilimumab. Early dynamic changes in blood T cell clones, together with increased serum interferon-beta after radiation, were reported as the strongest predictors of response.

Regarding this clone: Its target antigen remains unknown. No much larger clone is present one base from it, and per-base qualities are unavailable.

In this study, focal radiation therapy paired with CTLA-4 blockade (ipilimumab) was tested in patients who had chemo-refractory metastatic non-small-cell lung cancer. The CDR1 and CDR2 encoded by the germline V gene are SGDLS and YYNGEE. Its CDR3 holds 14 amino acids, cysteine through phenylalanine. This entry keeps only the CDR3 DNA: 42 bases, framed from base 1. Trimming takes 0 bases from V and 7 bases from J, and the germline ends sit 14 bases apart. The method was the immunoSEQ multiplex PCR assay. The immuneACCESS repertoire file appears here via TCRdb, limited to in-frame rearrangements. These files lack a portion of the clones; in checked studies, under half of the deficit traces to unresolved V genes, and the cause of the others is not known. The sample table contains about 51,000 clones; only one count was recorded for roughly three quarters of them. 8.5% of the sample is taken by the ten largest.

The sequence links TRBV9 to TRBJ2-7; possibly the D gene is TRBD2, per 6 matching bases. This sequence was found in a human donor with non-small cell lung cancer who had a complete response to radiotherapy plus ipilimumab. The source material was peripheral blood, sampled from a patient treated with radiotherapy plus ipilimumab. The base sequence is TGTGCCAGCAGCGTAGCCGTATTCGGAGGGGAGCAGTACTTC. It translates as CASSVAVFGGEQYF. Here the CDR3 is joined to the reference TRBV9 and TRBJ2-7 genes, and the full variable domain is: DSGVTQTPKHLITATGQRVTLRCSPRSGDLSVYWYQQSLDQGLQFLIQYYNGEERAKGNILERFSAQQFPDLHSELNLSSLELGDSALYFCASSVAVFGGEQYFGPGTRLTVT.